Detailed here is one T cell receptor beta chain. The data originate from a study of blood T cell repertoires in COVID-19. Trimming removed 2 bases from V and 0 bases from J; junction bases left unmatched: 4. Germline lookup yields CDR1 SGHNT and CDR2 YYREEE (reference sequence). This CDR3 comprises 15 residues. Measured with immunoSEQ multiplex PCR; TCRdb has only the in-frame clones, and not every one. The sample consists of approximately 45,000 clones, 90% of them appearing once. The rearrangement joins TRBV5-4 to TRBJ2-7, with TRBD1 matching over 8 bases. Sequencing was carried out using peripheral blood. This TCR came from a man between 70 and 80 years old with acute or convalescent COVID-19. CDR3 in DNA: TGTGCCAGCAGCTTTCAGGGGGCTACCTCCTACGAGCAGTACTTC. Translation gives CASSFQGATSYEQYF.